The T cell receptor (beta chain) described here comes from a study of blood T cell repertoires in COVID-19. Study-wide background: COVID-19 samples collected from the United States, Italy and Spain covered acute and convalescent phases.

Clones were sequenced by immunoSEQ multiplex PCR, and TCRdb holds only the in-frame ones, with some missing. This table has about 170,000 clones, approximately 85% appearing once. Seattle's enrolled individuals joined amid active infection and were then monitored longitudinally. With 8 bases removed from V and 8 bases from J, the gap between germline ends came to 22 bases. Germline V gene sequence: CDR1 SNHLY, CDR2 FYNNEI. This CDR3 is built from 16 residues. This chain links TRBV2 with TRBJ1-6, with D hard to call. The origin of this receptor is a man older than 75 with COVID-19, enrolled during active disease. Specimen: peripheral blood. The CDR3 is CASLRTEARYYSPLHF. The CDR3 bases are TGTGCCAGCTTGCGGACGGAGGCTCGTTATTATTCACCCCTCCACTTT.